This T cell receptor (beta chain) originates from a study of cytomegalovirus exposure and HLA in healthy donors. The study ran its PCR with 60 Vbeta and 13 Jbeta primers. Here immunoSEQ multiplex PCR was the method, and the copy in TCRdb shows in-frame clones only, minus some. The sample holds some 100,000 clones, around three quarters seen once. This clone was counted a single time. No antigen is known for it. Findings of the study overall: Most subjects had HLA-A and HLA-B alleles reportedly predicted accurately by TCR beta sequences. Being productive about 87% or about 30% of the time was typical of most TCR beta V segments in an earlier analysis. Rates of TCR association differed by HLA locus in a later analysis, with DRB1 highest and HLA-C lowest. A later analysis reported that several of the most significant clusters appeared to be linked to common viral pathogens, among them Epstein-Barr virus.

Trimming removed 2 bases from V and 0 bases from J, with 9 bases in between. Per the germline V gene, CDR1 is SGHDT and CDR2 is YYEEEE. The CDR3 has 15 amino acids. V and J are TRBV5-6 and TRBJ2-1; D gene uncertain. The receptor's source is a female donor in good health and CMV-seropositive. Sequenced material: PBMCs. The CDR3 nucleotides read TGTGCCAGCAGCTTTGACACCCGCTCCTACAATGAGCAGTTCTTC. As protein: CASSFDTRSYNEQFF.